Shown below are 6 T cell receptor beta chains from a single sample sequenced in a study of T cells in Graves' hyperthyroidism and ophthalmopathy (dated by TCRdb to between 2018 and 2021). Library preparation used multiplex PCR. TCRdb shows the sequencer as Illumina HiSeq 2000. The TCR beta CDR3 regions were amplified from RNA transcripts. A first-round RT-PCR of the TCR CDR3 used the HTBI primer set with the Qiagen OneStep RT-PCR kit. The raw public data were reprocessed by TCRdb itself: fastp quality trimming at Q25, MiXCR clonotype calling, in-frame beta chains only. Every CDR3 protein is listed once, alongside the most common genes and DNA of its rows. Within this sample are 460,000 or so distinct CDR3 sequences, with approximately 15% of them counted one time only. Around 17% of the sample lies in the top ten. Sequenced input: blood. These receptors all stem from a young woman with Graves' hyperthyroidism.

This rearrangement joins TRBV6-2 or TRBV6-3 to TRBJ1-1; D is unresolved. V gave up 2 bases and J gave up 1 base, with 8 bases separating them. The length of the CDR3 is 14 residues. Germline V CDR1 and CDR2: MNHEY, SVGEGT. CDR3 DNA: TGTGCCAGCAGTTACACCTGGGGGAACACTGAAGCTTTCTTT. It specifies CASSYTWGNTEAFF.

This clonotype showed up many times. V gene TRBV7-9 combines with J gene TRBJ1-1; weak D call: TRBD1 (5 bases). The CDR3 length is 14 residues. Germline loops: CDR1 SEHNR, CDR2 FQNEAQ (reference sequence). The V end was cut by 5 bases, the J end by 0 bases, with 10 bases between. CDR3 sequence: CASSPTAMNTEAFF. The CDR3 region has the DNA TGTGCCAGCAGCCCGACAGCCATGAACACTGAAGCTTTCTTT.

This clonotype was counted at least ten times. The chain joins TRBV6-2 or TRBV6-3 to TRBJ2-7; TRBD2 matches at 8 bases. V lost 1 base and J lost 2; bases outside the gene matches: 4. The CDR3 contains 15 residues. Per the germline V gene, CDR1 is MNHEY and CDR2 is SVGEGT. CDR3 DNA: TGTGCCAGCAGTTACTTAGCGGGGCTAACCTACGAGCAGTACTTC. It yields the protein CASSYLAGLTYEQYF.

This clonotype was found many times. CDR3 nucleotides: TGTGCCTCGCACGTCAAGGGCCTGCCTGAAAAACTGTTTTTT. It codes for CASHVKGLPEKLFF. The chain couples TRBV30 to TRBJ1-4; no clear D. With 7 bases removed from V and 7 bases from J, the gap between germline ends came to 19 bases. The CDR3 length is 14 residues. Germline CDR1 reads GTSNPN; CDR2 reads SVGIG (reference sequence).

This clonotype showed up just a few times. V usage is TRBV18 and J usage is TRBJ1-2, with D possibly matching TRBD1 (6 bases). The germline V gene has CDR1 KGHSH and CDR2 LQKENI. Between the trimmed V and J ends, which lost 8 bases and 0 bases, there was a span of 16 bases. The CDR3 has 15 amino acids. In DNA, the CDR3 is TGTGCCAGCACTCGTACAAGGGACACTAACTATGGCTACACCTTC. Encoded protein: CASTRTRDTNYGYTF.

This clonotype was counted ten times or more. The gene calls are TRBV5-1 and TRBJ1-1; D is uncertain. This CDR3 is 16 amino acids long. Trimming removed 3 bases from V and 3 bases from J, with 18 bases in between. Germline CDR1 reads SGHRS; CDR2 reads YFSETQ. CDR3 DNA sequence: TGCGCCAGCAGCTCAGCTGGGCTCCTTAGGGACACTGAAGCTTTCTTT. As protein: CASSSAGLLRDTEAFF. Drawing the rest from reference TRBV5-1 and TRBJ1-1, the complete variable domain is KAGVTQTPRYLIKTRGQQVTLSCSPISGHRSVSWYQQTPGQGLQFLFEYFSETQRNKGNFPGRFSGRQFSNSRSEMNVSTLELGDSALYLCASSSAGLLRDTEAFFGQGTRLTVV.